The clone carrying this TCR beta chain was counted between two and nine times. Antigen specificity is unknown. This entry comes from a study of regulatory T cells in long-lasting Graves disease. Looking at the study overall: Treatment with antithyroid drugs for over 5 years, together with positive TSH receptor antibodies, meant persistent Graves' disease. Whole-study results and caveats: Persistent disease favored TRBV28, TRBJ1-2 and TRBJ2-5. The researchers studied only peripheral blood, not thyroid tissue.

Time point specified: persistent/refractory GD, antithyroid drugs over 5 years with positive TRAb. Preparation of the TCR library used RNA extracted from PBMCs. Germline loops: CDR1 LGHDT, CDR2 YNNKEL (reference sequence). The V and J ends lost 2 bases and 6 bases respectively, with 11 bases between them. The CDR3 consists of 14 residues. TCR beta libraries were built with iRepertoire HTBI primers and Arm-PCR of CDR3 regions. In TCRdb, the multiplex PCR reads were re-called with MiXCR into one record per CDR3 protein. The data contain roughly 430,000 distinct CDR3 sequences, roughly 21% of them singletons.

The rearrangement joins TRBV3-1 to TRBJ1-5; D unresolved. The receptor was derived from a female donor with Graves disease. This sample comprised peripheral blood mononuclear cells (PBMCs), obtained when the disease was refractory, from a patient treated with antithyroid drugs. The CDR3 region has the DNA TGTGCCAGCAGCCAACTGGGGTCTCCTCAGCCCCAGCATTTT. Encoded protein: CASSQLGSPQPQHF. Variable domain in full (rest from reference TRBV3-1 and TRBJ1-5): DTAVSQTPKYLVTQMGNDKSIKCEQNLGHDTMYWYKQDSKKFLKIMFSYNNKELIINETVPNRFSPKSPDKAHLNLHINSLELGDSAVYFCASSQLGSPQPQHFGDGTRLSIL.